This TCR beta chain was sequenced for a study of CD8+ T cells in alopecia areata. As for the study in general: Twice daily, treated patients received 5 to 10 mg of oral tofacitinib. The tofacitinib course ran for 6 to 18 months and was followed by 6 months off drug.

A word on this clone: Antigen unknown.

The germline CDR1 and CDR2 sequences are PRHDT and FYEKMQ (reference sequence). Trimming took 3 bases from V and 0 from J, leaving 17 bases between them. The CDR3 runs to 17 residues. The sequencing template was cDNA reverse transcribed from extracted RNA. Here immunoSEQ multiplex PCR was the method, and the copy in TCRdb shows in-frame clones only, minus some. The sample consists of more than 100,000 clones, over 75% of them appearing once. Study results and caveats: A single nonresponder leaves the baseline CD8+ expansion link to response uncertain. Persistence in scalp and blood during tofacitinib was observed for many expanded lesional clones.

Treatment in this sample: oral pan-JAK inhibitor, 5-10 mg twice daily. Sequencing was performed on CD8+ T cells sorted from blood, taken at approximately week 34, from a patient treated with tofacitinib. The clonotype was recovered from a human donor with alopecia areata. The gene calls are TRBV13 and TRBJ1-1, with D tentatively TRBD1 (6 bases). CDR3 sequence reads: CASSLVQGYNLNTEAFF. CDR3 DNA: TGTGCCAGCAGCTTGGTGCAGGGGTATAATTTGAACACTGAAGCTTTCTTT.